The 23 T cell receptor beta chains in this list originate from one sample, sequenced in a study of T-cell memory formation after mild COVID-19. From the 5' RACE reads, TCRdb called clonotypes with MiXCR, one entry per CDR3 protein. The sample includes 200,000 to 250,000 distinct CDR3 sequences, about a sixth of them seen just once. Sequenced input: PBMCs or a T cell subset sorted from them (not recorded which). The receptors shown here come from a man between 18 and 35 years old who had mild COVID-19 (a few samples of this study predate the infection). Cell type and time point are not known.

This clonotype appeared many times. CDR3 DNA: TGTGCCAGCAGCTTTTACCCAGATACGCAGTATTTT. Translating gives CASSFYPDTQYF. V is TRBV11-2 and J is TRBJ2-3, with D unclear. The germline V and J ends were trimmed by 3 bases and 4 bases, with 5 bases remaining between them. The CDR3 loop spans 12 amino acids. Germline V gene data show CDR1 as SGHAT and CDR2 as FQNNGV.

This chain links TRBV25-1 with TRBJ1-3; 8 bases line up with TRBD1. J lost 8 bases, V lost 7 bases, and 7 bases had no gene match. Germline CDR1 reads MGHDK; CDR2 reads SYGVNS. CDR3 length: 13 residues. The CDR3 spells CASIGRGPDTIYF. The DNA of the CDR3 is TGTGCCAGCATTGGCAGGGGGCCGGACACCATATATTTT. The full variable domain, completed using reference TRBV25-1 and TRBJ1-3, is EADIYQTPRYLVIGTGKKITLECSQTMGHDKMYWYQQDPGMELHLIHYSYGVNSTEKGDLSSESTVSRIRTEHFPLTLESARPSHTSQYLCASIGRGPDTIYFGEGSWLTVV.

This clonotype was recorded a few times. J is TRBJ2-2 and V is TRBV11-2; D uncertain. Germline CDR1 is SGHAT and CDR2 is FQNNGV. CDR3 length: 14 residues. The V gene lost 3 bases and the J gene lost 1 base, with 6 bases spanning the gap. The CDR3 nucleotides are TGTGCCAGCAGCTTTGTAGGGAACACCGGGGAGCTGTTTTTT. Translating it yields CASSFVGNTGELFF.

This sequence joins TRBV19 and TRBJ1-5, with 9 nucleotides matching TRBD1. The CDR3 consists of 16 residues. Germline CDR1 and CDR2: LNHDA and SQIVND (reference sequence). Trimming cost V 10 bases and J 8 bases; bases outside gene matches: 18. The CDR3 region is CATTTGQGLTRKPQHF. CDR3 in DNA: TGTGCCACCACGACTGGACAGGGGCTCACGAGAAAGCCCCAGCATTTT.

The rearrangement uses TRBV6-2 or TRBV6-3 and TRBJ2-3; 7 nucleotides line up with TRBD2. Germline V gene sequence: CDR1 MNHEY, CDR2 SVGEGT. This CDR3 spans 17 amino acids. V dropped 2 bases and J dropped 0; count of bases not matched to a gene: 8. The CDR3 sequence: CASSYPPQRGSTDTQYF. CDR3 DNA: TGTGCCAGCAGTTACCCCCCCCAGCGGGGAAGCACAGATACGCAGTATTTT.

Only a few counts were recorded for this clonotype. This chain joins TRBV28 and TRBJ2-7, with D maybe TRBD2 (5 bases). The germline gives CDR1 MDHEN, CDR2 SYDVKM. Trimming removed 5 bases from V and 2 bases from J, with 13 bases in between. The CDR3 runs to 14 residues. The CDR3 DNA is TGTGCCAGCAGTCCCTACACGGGAACCTACGAGCAGTACGTC. Translation gives CASSPYTGTYEQYV.

This clonotype appeared a few times. V and J are TRBV5-1 and TRBJ1-1, with no clear D. This CDR3 is built from 13 residues. V shed 4 bases and J shed 4 bases, with 11 bases lying between them. The V gene's germline CDR1 is SGHRS and CDR2 YFSETQ. CDR3 sequence reads: CASSGRDFTEAFF. The CDR3 DNA sequence: TGCGCCAGCAGCGGAAGGGATTTCACTGAAGCTTTCTTT.

The table lists this clonotype with a few counts. The V gene is TRBV7-2, the J gene TRBJ2-3; a possible D gene is TRBD2 (5 bases). This CDR3 is 14 amino acids long. V was trimmed by 3 bases and J by 4 bases, leaving 11 bases between them. Per the germline V gene, CDR1 is SGHTA and CDR2 is FQGNSA. CDR3 in amino acids: CASSFRRVADTQYF. The CDR3 region has the DNA TGTGCCAGCAGCTTTAGGCGGGTCGCAGATACGCAGTATTTT.

This clonotype was seen only a few times. V gene TRBV7-2 combines with J gene TRBJ1-1, with unresolved D. Trimming cost V 2 bases and J 1 base, with 11 bases left between them. The length of the CDR3 is 15 residues. Germline CDR1 is SGHTA and CDR2 is FQGNSA. The CDR3: CASSLQSAGNTEAFF. The CDR3 DNA reads as TGTGCCAGCAGCTTACAGTCGGCAGGGAACACTGAAGCTTTCTTT.

The CDR3 loop is CASSPRDAQQETQYF. The CDR3 nucleotides read TGCGCCAGCAGTCCCCGGGACGCCCAACAAGAGACCCAGTACTTC. The chain is built from TRBV4-1 and TRBJ2-5; D is possibly TRBD1 or TRBD2 (5 bases each). The CDR3 consists of 15 residues. Germline V gene sequence: CDR1 MGHRA, CDR2 YSYEKL. The V end lost 6 bases, the J end lost 2 bases, and 16 bases lay between the germline ends.

This chain joins TRBV7-9 and TRBJ2-3, with D possibly being TRBD1 (5 bases). CDR1 and CDR2 (germline): SEHNR, FQNEAQ (reference sequence). This CDR3 spans 16 amino acids. Trimming took off 2 bases at V and 6 bases at J, with 18 bases between the two ends. The CDR3 reads CASSLMLLGVADTQYF. In DNA form, the CDR3 reads TGTGCCAGCAGCTTAATGTTGTTAGGGGTTGCCGATACGCAGTATTTT.

This clonotype appeared a few times. V gene TRBV3-1 combines with J gene TRBJ1-1; weak D call: TRBD1 (6 bases). CDR3 length: 14 residues. Trimming stripped 3 bases from V and 5 bases from J, with 13 bases between. Germline V gene lookup returns CDR1 LGHDT and CDR2 YNNKEL (reference sequence). CDR3: CASSHTGWGTEAFF. DNA for the CDR3: TGTGCCAGCAGCCACACAGGGTGGGGGACTGAAGCTTTCTTT. Based on the CDR3 plus reference TRBV3-1 and TRBJ1-1, the full variable domain is DTAVSQTPKYLVTQMGNDKSIKCEQNLGHDTMYWYKQDSKKFLKIMFSYNNKELIINETVPNRFSPKSPDKAHLNLHINSLELGDSAVYFCASSHTGWGTEAFFGQGTRLTVV.

The chain combines TRBV18 with TRBJ2-7, with D perhaps being TRBD1 or TRBD2 (5 bases each). This CDR3 is 15 amino acids long. V lost 3 bases, J lost 2 bases, and 14 bases lay in between. Per the germline V gene, CDR1 is KGHSH and CDR2 is LQKENI. Written as DNA, the CDR3 is TGTGCCAGCTCACCGTTCGAGGGGAGCACCTACGAGCAGTACTTC. Translated: CASSPFEGSTYEQYF.

This clonotype was seen a few times. The CDR3 loop reads CSADTGSGNTIYF. The CDR3 bases are TGCAGTGCTGATACAGGGTCTGGAAACACCATATATTTT. This chain joins TRBV20-1 and TRBJ1-3; D is possibly TRBD1 (6 bases). CDR1 is DFQATT and CDR2 is SNEGSKA in the germline V gene (reference sequence). The CDR3 spans 13 residues. Deletions cut 5 bases from V and 1 base from J, with 9 bases between.

The sample holds a few counts of this clonotype. This sequence joins TRBV5-1 and TRBJ2-2; 8 bases fit TRBD1. J was trimmed by 4 bases and V by 4 bases; bases with no gene match: 9. The CDR3 contains 16 residues. Germline lookup yields CDR1 SGHRS and CDR2 YFSETQ. Here the CDR3 reads CASSASGGAVTGELFF. The CDR3 region has the DNA TGCGCCAGCAGCGCCTCAGGGGGCGCGGTCACCGGGGAGCTGTTTTTT. Full variable domain (missing parts from reference TRBV5-1 and TRBJ2-2): KAGVTQTPRYLIKTRGQQVTLSCSPISGHRSVSWYQQTPGQGLQFLFEYFSETQRNKGNFPGRFSGRQFSNSRSEMNVSTLELGDSALYLCASSASGGAVTGELFFGEGSRLTVL.

The chain joins TRBV12-3 or TRBV12-4 to TRBJ1-4; TRBD1 matches 7 bases. V shed 5 bases and J 4 bases; nucleotides not matched to a gene: 7. CDR3 size: 15 residues. The CDR3 reads CASSTRTGLNEKLFF. The DNA for the CDR3 is TGTGCCAGCAGTACCCGGACAGGCCTTAATGAAAAACTGTTTTTT.

This chain uses TRBV5-1 with TRBJ2-6; D remains ambiguous. V lost 2 bases and J lost 4, with 10 bases in between. Germline values: CDR1 SGHRS, CDR2 YFSETQ. The CDR3 loop spans 15 amino acids. The CDR3 reads CASSFRPDGANVLTF. The CDR3 DNA sequence: TGCGCCAGCAGCTTTCGCCCGGACGGGGCCAACGTCCTGACTTTC. Variable domain in full (rest from reference TRBV5-1 and TRBJ2-6): KAGVTQTPRYLIKTRGQQVTLSCSPISGHRSVSWYQQTPGQGLQFLFEYFSETQRNKGNFPGRFSGRQFSNSRSEMNVSTLELGDSALYLCASSFRPDGANVLTFGAGSRLTVL.

This clonotype has just a few counts. The rearrangement uses TRBV6-2 or TRBV6-3 and TRBJ2-1, with 9 bases fitting TRBD1. CDR1 is MNHEY, CDR2 SVGEGT, per germline. The CDR3 extends over 15 amino acids. V gave up 5 bases and J gave up 8 bases; unmatched junction bases: 10. The CDR3 spells CASSLSWDRVHEQFF. The CDR3 nucleotides are TGTGCCAGCAGTCTTTCCTGGGACAGGGTGCATGAGCAGTTCTTC.

This sequence joins TRBV15 and TRBJ1-3; 7 bases map to TRBD1. From germline, CDR1 is LNHNV and CDR2 YYDKDF (reference sequence). The CDR3 runs 17 residues. Trimming cost V 1 base and J 0 bases; bases outside gene matches: 6. CDR3 nucleotides: TGTGCCACCAGCAGAGTGGGACAGACGAGCTCTGGAAACACCATATATTTT. Translating gives CATSRVGQTSSGNTIYF.

This clonotype has a handful of counts. The genes are TRBV5-1 and TRBJ1-5, with a weak D call TRBD1 (6 bases). Trimming removed 7 bases at V and 3 bases at J, with 11 bases between. The CDR3 is 13 residues long. From germline, CDR1 is SGHRS and CDR2 YFSETQ. CDR3 loop: CASAQGFNQPQHF. CDR3 nucleotides: TGCGCCAGCGCCCAGGGGTTCAATCAGCCCCAGCATTTT. The full variable domain, completed using reference TRBV5-1 and TRBJ1-5, is KAGVTQTPRYLIKTRGQQVTLSCSPISGHRSVSWYQQTPGQGLQFLFEYFSETQRNKGNFPGRFSGRQFSNSRSEMNVSTLELGDSALYLCASAQGFNQPQHFGDGTRLSIL.

V is TRBV5-1 and J is TRBJ1-2; 10 bases map to TRBD1. With 1 base clipped from V and 5 bases from J, the junction kept 2 bases outside the gene matches. There are 14 residues in the CDR3. Germline V lookup: CDR1 SGHRS, CDR2 YFSETQ. Here the CDR3 DNA reads TGCGCCAGCAGCTTGAGACAGGGGGCGTATGGCTACACCTTC. Encoded protein: CASSLRQGAYGYTF.

The chain recombines TRBV9 with TRBJ2-3; maybe TRBD2 (6 bases). Germline V gives CDR1 SGDLS, CDR2 YYNGEE. This CDR3 has 14 amino acids. With 3 bases removed from V and 2 bases from J, the gap between germline ends came to 10 bases. CDR3 loop: CASSAGTYTDTQYF. Here the CDR3 DNA reads TGTGCCAGCAGCGCCGGGACTTACACAGATACGCAGTATTTT.

CDR3 region: CASRPQSSAGELFF. In DNA, the CDR3 is TGTGCCAGCAGACCCCAGAGCTCAGCCGGGGAGCTGTTTTTT. The rearrangement uses TRBV28 and TRBJ2-2; D ambiguous. Trimming removed 6 bases from V and 6 bases from J, with 14 bases in between. The CDR3 contains 14 residues. The germline V gene has CDR1 MDHEN and CDR2 SYDVKM.